This T cell receptor (beta chain) was sequenced during a study of blood T cell repertoires in COVID-19 (dated by TCRdb to about 2020). About the investigation overall: Samples from collaborators originated in the United States, Italy and Spain and spanned both the acute and convalescent phases of COVID-19. The material from the prospective study consisted of cDNA or gDNA derived from T cells, B-cell-depleted T cells, or PBMCs. The dataset comprised deeply sampled blood TCRbeta repertoires from subjects exposed to, actively infected with, or recovered from COVID-19. The repertoires were made available in a free public database intended to serve as a resource for research on the immune response to SARS-CoV-2. The samples were drawn from two sources: the first 160 participants of the ongoing ImmuneRACE study, and about 1,300 subjects contributed by 6 global collaborators. Nearly every sample came with metadata listing a de-identified subject ID, COVID-19 status, age in years and sex. Where available, HLA class I and class II types were obtained from metadata supplied by the sample provider rather than from assay-based typing. The paper's findings and limits, for the study overall: How much clinical and demographic metadata was included differed by source and by participant, and the metadata was provided uncurated.

CDR1 and CDR2 (MGHDK, SYGVNS) derive from the germline V gene. Including the terminal cysteine and phenylalanine, the CDR3 comprises 15 residues. Only CDR3 DNA remains: 45 bases, in frame from the first base. Trimming costs V 1 base and J 3 bases, and their ends lie 10 bases apart. Participants in the prospective study were aged roughly 18 to 90 years, lived in 24 United States geographic areas, and enrolled through a virtual design. Cohort assignment in the prospective study relied on participant-reported clinical history from a screening survey and a study questionnaire. For ImmuneRACE Cohort 3, a participant was defined as recovered based on two consecutive negative NP/OP PCR tests, clearance by a healthcare professional, or resolution of symptoms. In the prospective study, mobile phlebotomists collected whole blood, serum and a nasopharyngeal or oropharyngeal swab from each participant. Prospective study participants could optionally give additional blood draws and questionnaires over an approximately 2-month period. Before DNA extraction, prospective study blood samples were shipped either frozen or at room temperature.

About this clone itself: Its cognate antigen has yet to be identified. One base away there is no much larger clone; base qualities are not given.

TCRbeta CDR3 regions were amplified from genomic DNA using the immunoSEQ Assay, a bias-controlled multiplex PCR. Turning to the authors' computational methods: Within the assay, amplification of reference gene primers was used to estimate how many nucleated cells each sample contained. To quantify the absolute abundance of each unique TCRbeta CDR3 rearrangement, sequence reads were collapsed and filtered. Productive Simpson clonality was computed per sample as the square root of Simpson's diversity index over productive rearrangements. TCRdb provides this immuneACCESS table in a form limited to in-frame rearrangements. Some clones are lacking; in checked studies, under half of them reflect an unresolved V gene, and why the rest are absent is not known. The V and J calls and clone size come from that table; D and trimming were worked out from the DNA. This sample is represented by 300,000 to 350,000 clones; about 90% of them were singletons. Jointly, the top ten make up more than 0.8% of the sample.

The sequenced sample consisted of PBMCs or T cells enriched from blood (not recorded which). The V and J genes are TRBV25-1 and TRBJ1-3; TRBD1 is a weak D gene call, 6 bases matching. The source of this sequence is a woman younger than 45 who had recovered from COVID-19. The CDR3 amino acid sequence is: CASSESTGFGNTIYF. In nucleotides, the sequence is TGTGCCAGCAGTGAATCGACAGGTTTTGGAAACACCATATATTTT.